The subject of this entry is one T cell receptor (beta chain). The CDR3 spans 15 residues. Germline V gene data show CDR1 as MNHEY and CDR2 as SMNVEV (reference sequence). Trimming took off 5 bases at V and 6 bases at J, with 17 bases between the two ends. The data stem from a study of blood T cell repertoires in COVID-19. The overall study: COVID-19 samples collected from the United States, Italy and Spain covered acute and convalescent phases.

In the authors' methods: Reference gene primer amplification in the assay estimated nucleated cell counts. Assay: immunoSEQ multiplex PCR; the TCRdb copy retains only in-frame clones and omits some. V, J and clone size reflect that table, while D and trimming were determined from the DNA. The repertoire includes 200,000 to 250,000 clones, about 90% of them detected once, and 1.3% to 1.5% sits in the top ten. This TCR came from a man older than 75 with acute or convalescent COVID-19. Sequenced material: peripheral blood. The rearrangement uses TRBV27 and TRBJ2-1; perhaps TRBD2 as D (6 bases). The CDR3 DNA sequence: TGTGCCAGCAGTCTGAGCGGGCCTGCGGGCAATGAGCAGTTCTTC. As protein: CASSLSGPAGNEQFF.